This T cell receptor beta chain came from a study of molecular identifiers for immune sequencing clone quantification. In this sample, this clonotype turned up once. A much larger clonotype is one base distant, so this may be a read error. TCRdb ran MiXCR on the PCR reads and lists one entry per CDR3 protein. The data contain around 70,000 distinct CDR3 sequences, roughly 20% of them singletons. The germline gives CDR1 SNHLY, CDR2 FYNNEI. The length of the CDR3 is 13 residues. J gave up 9 bases and V 6 bases, and 9 bases lay outside the gene matches. Sequencing was performed on naive CD8+ T cells from blood, with Jurkat cell RNA spiked in. Subset meaning: FACS-sorted CD8+CD4-CCR7+CD45RA+ naive T cells. The TCR originated in a human donor in good health. Some libraries in this study had Jurkat cell RNA spiked in. The rearrangement uses TRBV2 and TRBJ2-5, with 8 positions matching TRBD1. CDR3 nucleotides: TGTGCCAGCAGGTCAGGGGGCTCGGAGGCCCAGTACTTC. This codes for CASRSGGSEAQYF.